The present T cell receptor beta chain was sequenced within a study of T cell responses to AZD1222 COVID-19 vaccine. Produced via immunoSEQ multiplex PCR; TCRdb's table is partial and in-frame only. The table lists some 150,000 clones, around 90% of them singletons. The CDR3 is 16 amino acids. Germline loops: CDR1 SGHTS, CDR2 YDEGEE. V lost 4 bases and J 7 bases, leaving 21 bases between the germline ends. A note on this clone: Antigen: not known.

Study findings and constraints: Regions 160-218 and 743-854 held dominance among vaccine-associated CD4 TCRs, which spanned spike.

The chain recombines TRBV5-8 with TRBJ2-1, with D possibly TRBD2 on 6 matching bases. The sequence was collected from an adult in good health. The specimen comprised peripheral blood, sampled on day 0 of AZD1222 vaccination. The CDR3 is CASSGRAGTLKNEQFF. The CDR3, as DNA: TGTGCCAGCAGCGGGCGGGCGGGGACCCTTAAGAATGAGCAGTTCTTC.